This T cell receptor (beta chain) came from a study of blood T cell repertoires in COVID-19. A note on this clone: Other DNA sequences of this sample code for an identical CDR3.

TCRdb keeps only in-frame clones here, not all; method: immunoSEQ multiplex PCR. The sample includes hundreds of thousands of clones, over 85% of them seen just once. V lost 6 bases to trimming and J lost 1 base; unmatched junction nucleotides: 3. CDR3 length: 15 amino acids. Germline V gene lookup returns CDR1 MRHNA and CDR2 SNTAGT. This TCR derives from a woman younger than 45 with acute COVID-19. The chain links TRBV6-4 to TRBJ2-3, with TRBD2 matching over 11 bases. Sequenced input: PBMCs or T cells enriched from blood (not recorded which). Here the CDR3 reads CASSETSGGTDTQYF. The CDR3 nucleotides are TGTGCCAGCAGCGAGACTAGCGGGGGCACAGATACGCAGTATTTT.